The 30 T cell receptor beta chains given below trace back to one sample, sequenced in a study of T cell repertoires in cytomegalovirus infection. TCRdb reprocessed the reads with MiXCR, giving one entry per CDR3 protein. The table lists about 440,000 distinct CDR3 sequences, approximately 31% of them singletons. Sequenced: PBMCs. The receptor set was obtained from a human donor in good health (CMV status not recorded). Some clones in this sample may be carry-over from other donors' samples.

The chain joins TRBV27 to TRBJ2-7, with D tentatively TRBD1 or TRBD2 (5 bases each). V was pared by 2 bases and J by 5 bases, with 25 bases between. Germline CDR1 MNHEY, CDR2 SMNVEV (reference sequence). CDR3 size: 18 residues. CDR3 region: CASSLLSQGAKFRHEQYF. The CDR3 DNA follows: TGTGCCAGCAGTTTACTAAGTCAGGGAGCAAAATTTAGGCACGAGCAGTACTTC.

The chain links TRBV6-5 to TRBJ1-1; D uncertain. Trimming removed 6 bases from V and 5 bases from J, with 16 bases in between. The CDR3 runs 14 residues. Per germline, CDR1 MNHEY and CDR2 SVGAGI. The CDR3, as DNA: TGTGCCAGCAGCGCTCCCGGGGTCAGGACTGAAGCTTTCTTT. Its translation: CASSAPGVRTEAFF.

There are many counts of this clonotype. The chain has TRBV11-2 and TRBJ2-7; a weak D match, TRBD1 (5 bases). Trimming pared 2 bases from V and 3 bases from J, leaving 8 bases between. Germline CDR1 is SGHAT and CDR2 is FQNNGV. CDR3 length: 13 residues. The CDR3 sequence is CASSLIQGYEQYF. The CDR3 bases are TGTGCCAGCAGCTTAATTCAGGGCTACGAGCAGTACTTC.

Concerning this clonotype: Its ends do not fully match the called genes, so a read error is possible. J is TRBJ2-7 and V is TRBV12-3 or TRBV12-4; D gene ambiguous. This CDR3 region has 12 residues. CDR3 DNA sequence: TGTGCCAGCAGTCCCGAAGGGTATCAGCAGTCCTTC. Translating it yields CASSPEGYQQSF.

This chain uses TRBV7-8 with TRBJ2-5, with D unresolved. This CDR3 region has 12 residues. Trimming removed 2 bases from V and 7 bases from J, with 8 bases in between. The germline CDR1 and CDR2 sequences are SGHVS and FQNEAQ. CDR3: CASSLSEGTQYF. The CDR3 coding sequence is TGTGCCAGCAGCTTATCAGAAGGGACCCAGTACTTC.

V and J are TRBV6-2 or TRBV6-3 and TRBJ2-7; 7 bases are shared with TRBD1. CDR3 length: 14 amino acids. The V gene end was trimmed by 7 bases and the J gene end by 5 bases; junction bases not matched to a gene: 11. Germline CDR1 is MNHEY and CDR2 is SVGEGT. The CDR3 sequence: CASKGGRTHHEQYF. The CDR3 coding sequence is TGTGCCAGCAAAGGGGGCCGGACACACCACGAGCAGTACTTC.

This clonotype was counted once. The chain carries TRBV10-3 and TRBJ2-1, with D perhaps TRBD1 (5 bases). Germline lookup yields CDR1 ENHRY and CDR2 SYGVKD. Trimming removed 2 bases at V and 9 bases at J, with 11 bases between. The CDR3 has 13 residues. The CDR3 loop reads CAISEQGCGEQFF. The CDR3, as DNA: TGTGCCATCAGTGAGCAGGGATGCGGTGAGCAGTTCTTC.

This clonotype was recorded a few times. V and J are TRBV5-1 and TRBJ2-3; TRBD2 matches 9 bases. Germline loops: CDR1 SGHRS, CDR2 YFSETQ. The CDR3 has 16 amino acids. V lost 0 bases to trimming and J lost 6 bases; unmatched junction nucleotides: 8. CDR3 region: CASSLGLADYRDTQYF. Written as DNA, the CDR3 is TGCGCCAGCAGCTTGGGACTAGCGGACTATCGGGATACGCAGTATTTT.

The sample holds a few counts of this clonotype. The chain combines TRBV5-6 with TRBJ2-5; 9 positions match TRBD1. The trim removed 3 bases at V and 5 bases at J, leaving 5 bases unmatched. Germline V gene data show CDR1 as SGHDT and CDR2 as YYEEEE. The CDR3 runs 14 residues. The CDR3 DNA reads TGTGCCAGCAGCTCCGGGACAGGGATGGAGACCCAGTACTTC. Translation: CASSSGTGMETQYF.

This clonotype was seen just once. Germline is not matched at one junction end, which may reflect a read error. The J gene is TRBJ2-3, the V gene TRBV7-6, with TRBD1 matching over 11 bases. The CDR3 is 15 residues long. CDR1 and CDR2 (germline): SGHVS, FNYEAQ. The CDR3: CAGSLTGTGGDTQYF. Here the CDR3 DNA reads TGTGCCGGCAGCTTAACCGGGACAGGGGGGGATACGCAGTATTTT.

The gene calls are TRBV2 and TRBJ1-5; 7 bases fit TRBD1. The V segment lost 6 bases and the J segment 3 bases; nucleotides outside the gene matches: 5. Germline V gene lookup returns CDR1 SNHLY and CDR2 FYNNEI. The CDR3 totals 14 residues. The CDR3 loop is CASRHRGNNQPQHF. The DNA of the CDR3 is TGTGCCAGCAGACACAGGGGTAACAATCAGCCCCAGCATTTT.

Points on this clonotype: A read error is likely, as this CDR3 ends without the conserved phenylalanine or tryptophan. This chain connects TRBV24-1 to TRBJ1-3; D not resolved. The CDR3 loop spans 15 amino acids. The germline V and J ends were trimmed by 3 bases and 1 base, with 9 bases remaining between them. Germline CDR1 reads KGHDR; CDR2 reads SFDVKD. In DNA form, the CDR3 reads TGTGCCACCAGTGATCCTACGGAGTCTGGAAACACCATATATTGT. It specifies CATSDPTESGNTIYC.

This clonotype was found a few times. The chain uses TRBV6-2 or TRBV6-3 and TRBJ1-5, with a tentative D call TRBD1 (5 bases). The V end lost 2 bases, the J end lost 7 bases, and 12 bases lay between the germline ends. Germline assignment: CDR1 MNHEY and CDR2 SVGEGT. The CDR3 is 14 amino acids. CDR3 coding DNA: TGTGCCAGCAGTTACGGGCAGGGTATACAGCCCCAGCATTTT. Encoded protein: CASSYGQGIQPQHF.

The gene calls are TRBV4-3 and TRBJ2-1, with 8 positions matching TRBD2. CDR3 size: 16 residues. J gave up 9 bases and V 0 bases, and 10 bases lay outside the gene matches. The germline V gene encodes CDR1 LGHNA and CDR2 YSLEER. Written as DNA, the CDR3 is TGCGCCAGCAGCCAAGAACCCAGGAGCGGGGGAAGTGAGCAGTTCTTC. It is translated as CASSQEPRSGGSEQFF.

The CDR3 here is CASSLVTGGNTEAFF. The CDR3 DNA is TGTGCCAGCAGCTTAGTCACAGGGGGCAACACTGAAGCTTTCTTT. The chain links TRBV7-3 to TRBJ1-1, with 9 bases aligning to TRBD1. The CDR3 spans 15 residues. The J segment lost 2 bases and the V segment lost 2 bases, leaving 3 bases of the junction unmatched. CDR1 SGHTA and CDR2 FQGTGA come from the germline V gene.

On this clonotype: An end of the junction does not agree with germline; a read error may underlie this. CDR3 nucleotide sequence: TGCTCCAGCAGCGGGCTACAGGGGGCCCAGGAGCTGTTTTTT. Protein product: CSSSGLQGAQELFF. This chain joins TRBV4-1 and TRBJ2-2; TRBD1 aligns across 9 bases. The CDR3 spans 14 residues. Germline loops: CDR1 MGHRA, CDR2 YSYEKL.

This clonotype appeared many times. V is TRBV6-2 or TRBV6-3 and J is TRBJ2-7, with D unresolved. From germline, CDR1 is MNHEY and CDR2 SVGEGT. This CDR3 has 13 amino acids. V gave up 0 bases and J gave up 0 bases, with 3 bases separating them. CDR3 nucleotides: TGTGCCAGCAGTTACTCCCGCTCCTACGAGCAGTACTTC. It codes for CASSYSRSYEQYF.

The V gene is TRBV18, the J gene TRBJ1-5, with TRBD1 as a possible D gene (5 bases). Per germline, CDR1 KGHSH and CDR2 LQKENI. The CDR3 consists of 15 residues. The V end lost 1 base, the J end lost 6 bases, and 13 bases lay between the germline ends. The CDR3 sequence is CASSPLEGSGQPQHF. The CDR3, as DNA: TGTGCCAGCTCACCACTGGAGGGGTCTGGTCAGCCCCAGCATTTT. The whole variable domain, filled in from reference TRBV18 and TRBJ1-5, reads NAGVMQNPRHLVRRRGQEARLRCSPMKGHSHVYWYRQLPEEGLKFMVYLQKENIIDESGMPKERFSAEFPKEGPSILRIQQVVRGDSAAYFCASSPLEGSGQPQHFGDGTRLSIL.

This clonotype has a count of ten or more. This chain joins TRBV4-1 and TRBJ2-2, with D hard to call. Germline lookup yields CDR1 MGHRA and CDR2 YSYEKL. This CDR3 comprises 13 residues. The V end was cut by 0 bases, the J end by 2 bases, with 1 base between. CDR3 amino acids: CASSQENTGELFF. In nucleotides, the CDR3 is TGCGCCAGCAGCCAAGAAAACACCGGGGAGCTGTTTTTT.

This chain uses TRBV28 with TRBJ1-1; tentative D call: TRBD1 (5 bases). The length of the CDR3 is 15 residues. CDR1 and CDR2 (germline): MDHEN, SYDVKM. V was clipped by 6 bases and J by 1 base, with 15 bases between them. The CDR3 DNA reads TGTGCCAGCAGGCGTAGCGGGGGGGAGAACACTGAAGCTTTCTTT. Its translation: CASRRSGGENTEAFF.

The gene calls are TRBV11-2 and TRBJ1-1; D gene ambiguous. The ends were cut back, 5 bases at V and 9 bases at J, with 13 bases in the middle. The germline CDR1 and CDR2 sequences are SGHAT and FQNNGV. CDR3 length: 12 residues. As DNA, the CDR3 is TGTGCCAGCAGCCAAAATGGAGGGAAAGCTTTCTTT. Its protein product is CASSQNGGKAFF.

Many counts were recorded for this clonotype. CDR3 DNA: TGTGCCAGCAGCTTAGAGGGGAGCTCCTACGAGCAGTACTTC. Translating gives CASSLEGSSYEQYF. This chain uses TRBV7-8 with TRBJ2-7; D tentatively fits TRBD1 or TRBD2 (5 bases each). The CDR3 sequence is 14 residues long. V was shortened by 1 base and J by 0 bases, with 7 bases between the two germline ends. CDR1 and CDR2 (germline): SGHVS, FQNEAQ.

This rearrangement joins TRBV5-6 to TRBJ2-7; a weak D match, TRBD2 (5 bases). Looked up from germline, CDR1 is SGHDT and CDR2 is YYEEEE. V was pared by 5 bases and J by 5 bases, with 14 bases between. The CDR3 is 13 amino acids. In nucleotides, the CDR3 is TGTGCCAGCAGTTTCTCCCGGGGAAACGAGCAGTACTTC. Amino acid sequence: CASSFSRGNEQYF.

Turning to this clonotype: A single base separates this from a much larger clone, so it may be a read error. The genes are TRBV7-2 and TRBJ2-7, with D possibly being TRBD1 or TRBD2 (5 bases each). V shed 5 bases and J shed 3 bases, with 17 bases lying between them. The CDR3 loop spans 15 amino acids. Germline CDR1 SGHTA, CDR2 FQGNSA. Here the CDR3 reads CASSLSGSGNYEQYF. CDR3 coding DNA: TGTGCCAGCAGCCTCTCGGGGTCAGGGAACTACGAGCAGTACTTC.

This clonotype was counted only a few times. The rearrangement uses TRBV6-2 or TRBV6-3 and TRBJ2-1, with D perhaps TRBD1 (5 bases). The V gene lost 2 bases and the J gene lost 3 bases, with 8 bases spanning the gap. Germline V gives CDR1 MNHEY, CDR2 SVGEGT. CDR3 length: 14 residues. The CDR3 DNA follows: TGTGCCAGCAGTTACCCTGACAGCTACAATGAGCAGTTCTTC. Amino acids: CASSYPDSYNEQFF.

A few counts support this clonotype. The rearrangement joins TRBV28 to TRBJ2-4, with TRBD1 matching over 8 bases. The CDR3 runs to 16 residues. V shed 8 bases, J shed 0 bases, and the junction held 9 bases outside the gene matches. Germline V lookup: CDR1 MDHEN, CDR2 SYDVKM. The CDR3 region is CASGQGKGLAKNIQYF. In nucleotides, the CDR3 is TGTGCCAGCGGACAGGGCAAGGGGTTAGCCAAAAACATTCAGTACTTC.

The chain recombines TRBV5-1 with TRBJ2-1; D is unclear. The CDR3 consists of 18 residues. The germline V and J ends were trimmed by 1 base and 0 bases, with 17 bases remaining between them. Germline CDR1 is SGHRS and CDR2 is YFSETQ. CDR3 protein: CASSLYKATSSSYNEQFF. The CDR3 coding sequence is TGCGCCAGCAGCTTGTATAAGGCCACTTCAAGCTCCTACAATGAGCAGTTCTTC.

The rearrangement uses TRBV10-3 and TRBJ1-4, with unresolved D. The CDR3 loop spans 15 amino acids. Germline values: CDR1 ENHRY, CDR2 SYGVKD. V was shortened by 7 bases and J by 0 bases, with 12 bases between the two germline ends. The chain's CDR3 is CAITATNATNEKLFF. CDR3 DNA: TGTGCCATCACCGCGACGAATGCAACTAATGAAAAACTGTTTTTT.

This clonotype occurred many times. CDR3 in amino acids: CASSFQTGEQYF. In DNA, the CDR3 is TGTGCCAGCAGCTTTCAGACGGGCGAGCAGTACTTC. The chain joins TRBV7-2 to TRBJ2-7; D gene uncertain. The CDR3 spans 12 residues. Trimming took off 3 bases at V and 6 bases at J, with 9 bases between the two ends. CDR1 and CDR2 (germline): SGHTA, FQGNSA.

The CDR3 region has the DNA TGTGCCAGCAGTTTAGAGATTTGGCGGGGAGGCTACGAGCAGTACTTC. Translating gives CASSLEIWRGGYEQYF. V gene TRBV28 combines with J gene TRBJ2-7; D might be TRBD2 (6 bases). Germline CDR1 reads MDHEN; CDR2 reads SYDVKM. The ends were cut back, 2 bases at V and 3 bases at J, with 17 bases in the middle. This CDR3 region has 16 residues.